A single sample gave rise to the 30 T cell receptor beta chains below, sequenced in a study of blood T cell repertoires in COVID-19. Clones were sequenced by immunoSEQ multiplex PCR, and TCRdb holds only the in-frame ones, with some missing. The sample holds around 370,000 clones, about 90% seen once. Specimen: peripheral blood. The receptor set was obtained from a woman aged 18-29 years who had recovered from COVID-19.

A single count supports this clone. The chain links TRBV12-5 to TRBJ2-7; a weak D match, TRBD1 (5 bases). The germline V gene has CDR1 LGHNT and CDR2 FRNRAP. V was clipped by 2 bases and J by 6 bases, with 11 bases between them. The CDR3 is 13 amino acids. This CDR3 is CASGLIGAGEQYV. CDR3 in DNA: TGTGCTAGTGGTTTGATTGGGGCCGGCGAGCAGTACGTC.

This chain connects TRBV6-4 to TRBJ1-1; possible D gene TRBD1, 6 bases. The germline CDR1 and CDR2 sequences are MRHNA and SNTAGT. The germline V and J ends were trimmed by 5 bases and 1 base, with 17 bases remaining between them. The CDR3 loop spans 16 amino acids. In nucleotides, the CDR3 is TGTGCCAGCAGTCCACTCCCCGGGACAACGAACACTGAAGCTTTCTTT. It specifies CASSPLPGTTNTEAFF.

The J gene is TRBJ2-1, the V gene TRBV7-2; 9 bases are a match to TRBD1. Germline CDR1 and CDR2: SGHTA and FQGNSA. V dropped 1 base and J dropped 10; count of bases not matched to a gene: 20. CDR3 length equals 19 residues. As DNA, the CDR3 is TGTGCCAGCAGCTTAGTCCGGGGGACAGGGAAGGCCCCCGTACGAGAGCAGTTCTTC. Protein product: CASSLVRGTGKAPVREQFF.

This clone was seen a single time. The chain combines TRBV14 with TRBJ2-1; 8 bases agree with TRBD2. Germline V gives CDR1 SGHDN, CDR2 FVKESK. This CDR3 has 15 amino acids. Trimming removed 6 bases from V and 7 bases from J; junction bases left unmatched: 11. DNA of the CDR3: TGTGCCAGCAGGGCAAGCGGGAGCGGATCGAATGAGCAGTTCTTC. Its protein product is CASRASGSGSNEQFF.

The chain couples TRBV11-3 to TRBJ1-1; D perhaps matches TRBD1 (6 bases). Germline loops: CDR1 SGHNT, CDR2 YENEEA. V was cut by 5 bases and J by 5 bases, with 9 bases left in between. The CDR3 consists of 12 residues. CDR3: CASSLGQTEAFF. CDR3 bases: TGTGCCAGCAGCCTAGGACAGACTGAAGCTTTCTTT.

In this sample, this clone turned up once. The J gene is TRBJ2-3, the V gene TRBV29-1; D perhaps matches TRBD1 (6 bases). The CDR3 has 12 residues. Trimming took 7 bases from V and 6 from J, leaving 14 bases between them. The germline gives CDR1 SQVTM, CDR2 ANQGSEA. The CDR3 sequence is CSATGLGDTQYF. The CDR3 region has the DNA TGCAGCGCTACAGGGTTGGGGGATACGCAGTATTTT.

This clone was observed a few times. The chain couples TRBV19 to TRBJ2-2; weak D call: TRBD2 (6 bases). The CDR3 length is 19 residues. Trimming took off 3 bases at V and 0 bases at J, with 20 bases between the two ends. Germline V gene lookup returns CDR1 LNHDA and CDR2 SQIVND (reference sequence). The CDR3 DNA is TGTGCCAGTAGTATCCCAGGTCAGGCGGGACTTCCGAACACCGGGGAGCTGTTTTTT. This translates into CASSIPGQAGLPNTGELFF.

The chain couples TRBV27 to TRBJ1-2, with 8 positions matching TRBD1. This CDR3 region has 14 residues. Germline assignment: CDR1 MNHEY and CDR2 SMNVEV (reference sequence). Trimming at V came to 4 bases and at J to 6 bases, leaving 7 bases not matched to a gene. CDR3 DNA: TGTGCCAGCAGTTCCGTGGACAGGGTTCATGGCTACACCTTC. It yields the protein CASSSVDRVHGYTF.

This chain uses TRBV21-1 with TRBJ2-2; the DNA was not compared with TRBD2, the D call given in the table. TRBV21-1 is a documented pseudogene. The CDR3 sequence is 20 residues long. In DNA, the CDR3 is TGTGCCAGCAGCAAAAAAGCCCGGACTAGCGAGAAGAGGAACACCGGGGAGCTGTTTTTT. Translation gives CASSKKARTSEKRNTGELFF.

In DNA form, the CDR3 reads TGTGCCAGCAGTTATGAGGGGGAAGCGCGGCAGTACGTC. Its translation: CASSYEGEARQYV. V gene TRBV6-2 or TRBV6-3 combines with J gene TRBJ2-7, with TRBD1 as a possible D gene (6 bases). The CDR3 loop spans 13 amino acids. The germline gives CDR1 MNHEY, CDR2 SVGEGT. Trimming shortened V by 3 bases and J by 9 bases, and 15 bases separated the two germline ends.

V is TRBV7-9 and J is TRBJ2-5; no clear D. Germline V gene sequence: CDR1 SEHNR, CDR2 FQNEAQ (reference sequence). The CDR3 has 15 residues. Trimming took off 6 bases at V and 2 bases at J, with 16 bases between the two ends. CDR3 residues: CASSHPTRSQETQYF. The CDR3 DNA is TGTGCCAGCAGTCATCCCACGAGGTCACAAGAGACCCAGTACTTC.

The chain recombines TRBV5-5 with TRBJ1-3, with D perhaps matching TRBD1 (5 bases). V lost 2 bases and J 2 bases, leaving 20 bases between the germline ends. Germline-derived CDR1 and CDR2 are SGHKS and YYEKEE (reference sequence). The CDR3 consists of 18 residues. The CDR3 bases are TGTGCCAGCAGCTTTGGGGCTCGAACGCCTGTCACTGGAAACACCATATATTTT. This encodes CASSFGARTPVTGNTIYF.

In nucleotides, the CDR3 is TGTGCCAGCAGCTTAGTCGTGTCCTACAATGAGCAGTTCTTC. Translation gives CASSLVVSYNEQFF. The chain joins TRBV7-9 to TRBJ2-1, with no clear D. V lost 1 base, J lost 1 base, and 5 bases lay in between. This CDR3 spans 14 amino acids. The germline V gene has CDR1 SEHNR and CDR2 FQNEAQ (reference sequence).

The chain carries TRBV1 and TRBJ2-5; the table's D call, TRBD2, was not checked against the DNA. TRBV1 is listed as a pseudogene. The CDR3 has 17 residues. The CDR3 here is CTSSQDSTREFRETQYF. Here the CDR3 DNA reads TGCACCAGCAGCCAAGATTCTACCCGGGAGTTTAGGGAGACCCAGTACTTC.

This chain uses TRBV6-5 with TRBJ2-5; TRBD2 might be the D (5 bases). The V end lost 0 bases, the J end lost 4 bases, and 12 bases lay between the germline ends. Per germline, CDR1 MNHEY and CDR2 SVGAGI. The CDR3 totals 15 residues. The CDR3 nucleotides read TGTGCCAGCAGTTACTCTAGGTTCGGAGGAGAGACCCAGTACTTC. Its protein is CASSYSRFGGETQYF.

The chain links TRBV7-9 to TRBJ1-1, with 12 bases lining up with TRBD1. Germline V gene data show CDR1 as SEHNR and CDR2 as FQNEAQ (reference sequence). This CDR3 is built from 18 residues. The V gene end was trimmed by 2 bases and the J gene end by 3 bases; junction bases not matched to a gene: 10. The CDR3 loop reads CASSLLRDRGQADTEAFF. As DNA, the CDR3 is TGTGCCAGCAGCTTACTTCGGGACAGGGGGCAGGCGGACACTGAAGCTTTCTTT. Together with reference TRBV7-9 and TRBJ1-1, the CDR3 gives the full variable domain: DTGVSQNPRHKITKRGQNVTFRCDPISEHNRLYWYRQTLGQGPEFLTYFQNEAQLEKSRLLSDRFSAERPKGSFSTLEIQRTEQGDSAMYLCASSLLRDRGQADTEAFFGQGTRLTVV.

The chain links TRBV6-1 to TRBJ2-7; the D gene is possibly TRBD1 (6 bases). Germline values: CDR1 MNHNS, CDR2 SASEGT. CDR3 length: 14 amino acids. V lost 3 bases and J 4 bases, leaving 13 bases between the germline ends. The CDR3 region has the DNA TGTGCCAGCAGTGAGAACAGGGCTTCGTACGAGCAGTACGTC. This codes for CASSENRASYEQYV.

The CDR3 region is CASSLQGDTEAFF. In nucleotides, the CDR3 is TGTGCCAGCTCACTACAGGGGGACACTGAAGCTTTCTTT. The chain recombines TRBV18 with TRBJ1-1; 8 positions agree with TRBD1. CDR3 size: 13 residues. Germline V gene data show CDR1 as KGHSH and CDR2 as LQKENI. After removal of 4 bases from V and 3 bases from J, the junction contained 1 base not matched to a gene.

The chain employs TRBV11-2 and TRBJ2-3, with 11 bases aligning to TRBD2. The germline V gene encodes CDR1 SGHAT and CDR2 FQNNGV. Trimming removed 5 bases from V and 7 bases from J; junction bases left unmatched: 8. The CDR3 runs to 15 residues. CDR3 loop: CASSVGTSGAYTQYF. CDR3 in DNA: TGTGCCAGCAGCGTCGGGACTAGCGGAGCTTATACGCAGTATTTT.

The V and J genes are TRBV10-2 and TRBJ1-2; possibly TRBD1 for D (5 bases). The ends were cut back, 3 bases at V and 4 bases at J, with 9 bases in the middle. The CDR3 consists of 13 residues. Germline V gene data show CDR1 as WSHSY and CDR2 as SAAADI. DNA of the CDR3: TGCGCCAGCAGTGACGGCAGGGCCTATGGCTACACCTTC. Protein product: CASSDGRAYGYTF.

V usage is TRBV6-4 and J usage is TRBJ2-7, with 8 bases lining up with TRBD2. Germline V CDR1 and CDR2: MRHNA, SNTAGT. The CDR3 runs 16 residues. V gave up 4 bases and J gave up 6 bases; unmatched junction bases: 14. CDR3 DNA sequence: TGTGCCAGCAGTGGGCCCGGGACTAGTTCATCGCGCGAGCAGTACGTC. It encodes CASSGPGTSSSREQYV.

Note on this clone: A junction boundary mismatches the germline segment, possibly from a read error. V and J are TRBV6-2 or TRBV6-3 and TRBJ1-2; TRBD1 agrees at 7 bases. The CDR3 totals 14 residues. Germline V lookup: CDR1 MNHEY, CDR2 SVGEGT. As DNA, the CDR3 is TGTGCCAGCAGCCTAAGCTCCTTCCGGGACAGTTACTTCTTC. Protein sequence: CASSLSSFRDSYFF.

The V gene is TRBV12-3 or TRBV12-4, the J gene TRBJ2-5, with D perhaps TRBD1 (6 bases). V lost 5 bases and J 2 bases, leaving 9 bases between the germline ends. This CDR3 has 13 amino acids. CDR3 coding DNA: TGTGCCAGCAGTCAGGGGTTTCAAGAGACCCAGTACTTC. It yields the protein CASSQGFQETQYF.

The chain employs TRBV18 and TRBJ2-3; 12 bases match TRBD2. The CDR3 spans 17 residues. Germline CDR1 reads KGHSH; CDR2 reads LQKENI. V dropped 1 base and J dropped 7; count of bases not matched to a gene: 9. The CDR3 region is CASSPLAGLAGSNTQYF. The DNA of the CDR3 is TGTGCCAGCTCACCACTCGCCGGACTAGCGGGATCAAATACGCAGTATTTT.

The V call is TRBV7-2, the J call TRBJ1-2; D is uncertain. The CDR3 consists of 16 residues. Germline CDR1 reads SGHTA; CDR2 reads FQGNSA. Trimming took off 1 base at V and 4 bases at J, with 16 bases between the two ends. The CDR3 is CASSLEIGPPSYGYTF. The CDR3 region has the DNA TGTGCCAGCAGCTTAGAAATTGGCCCACCAAGCTATGGCTACACCTTC.

This rearrangement joins TRBV7-8 to TRBJ1-6; tentative D call: TRBD1 (5 bases). The V gene lost 5 bases and the J gene lost 8 bases, with 13 bases spanning the gap. The CDR3 spans 14 residues. Germline V gene sequence: CDR1 SGHVS, CDR2 FQNEAQ. The CDR3 region is CASSPRDGDSPLHF. The CDR3 bases are TGTGCCAGCAGCCCGCGGGACGGGGATTCACCCCTCCACTTT.

This clone appeared a single time. V and J are TRBV7-8 and TRBJ1-1; TRBD1 agrees at 8 bases. The CDR3 has 13 amino acids. Germline V lookup: CDR1 SGHVS, CDR2 FQNEAQ. The junction had 2 bases not matched to a gene; V was cut back by 5 bases and J by 3 bases. CDR3 coding DNA: TGTGCCAGCAGCGAGGACAGGGACACTGAAGCTTTCTTT. It translates to CASSEDRDTEAFF.

V and J are TRBV11-3 and TRBJ2-3; 7 bases map to TRBD2. Germline-derived CDR1 and CDR2 are SGHNT and YENEEA. This CDR3 has 15 amino acids. After removal of 0 bases from V and 6 bases from J, the junction contained 6 bases not matched to a gene. In nucleotides, the CDR3 is TGTGCCAGCAGCTTAGATCCCAGTAGCGGGGATACGCAGTATTTT. This gives the protein CASSLDPSSGDTQYF.

Note on this clone: Other DNA sequences from this sample encode an identical CDR3 as well. This chain joins TRBV4-3 and TRBJ1-2; no clear D. This CDR3 contains 13 residues. The V end was cut by 1 base, the J end by 4 bases, with 7 bases between. Germline CDR1 LGHNA, CDR2 YSLEER. The CDR3 is CASSQVGSYGYTF. The DNA of the CDR3 is TGCGCCAGCAGCCAAGTGGGCAGCTATGGCTACACCTTC.

This chain links TRBV6-4 with TRBJ2-1; 10 positions match TRBD2. CDR3 length: 15 residues. Looked up from germline, CDR1 is MRHNA and CDR2 is SNTAGT. The V and J ends lost 4 bases and 7 bases, in that order; junction bases with no gene match: 7. As DNA, the CDR3 is TGTGCCAGCAGTGTAAGCGGGAGGGGCGGAAATGAGCAGTTCTTC. Translation: CASSVSGRGGNEQFF.